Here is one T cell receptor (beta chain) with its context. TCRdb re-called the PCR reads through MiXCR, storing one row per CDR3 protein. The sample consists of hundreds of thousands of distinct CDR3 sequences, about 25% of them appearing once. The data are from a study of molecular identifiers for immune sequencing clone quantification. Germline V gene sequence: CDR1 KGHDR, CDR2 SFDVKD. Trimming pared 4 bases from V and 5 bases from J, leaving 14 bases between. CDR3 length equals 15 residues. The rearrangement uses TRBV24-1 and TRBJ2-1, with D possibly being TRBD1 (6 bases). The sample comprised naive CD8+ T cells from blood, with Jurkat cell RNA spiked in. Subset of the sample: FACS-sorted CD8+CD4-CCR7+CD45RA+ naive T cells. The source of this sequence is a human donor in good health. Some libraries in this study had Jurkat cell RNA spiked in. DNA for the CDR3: TGTGCCACCAGTGAAACGGGACACCTAAACAATGAGCAGTTCTTC. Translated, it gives CATSETGHLNNEQFF.